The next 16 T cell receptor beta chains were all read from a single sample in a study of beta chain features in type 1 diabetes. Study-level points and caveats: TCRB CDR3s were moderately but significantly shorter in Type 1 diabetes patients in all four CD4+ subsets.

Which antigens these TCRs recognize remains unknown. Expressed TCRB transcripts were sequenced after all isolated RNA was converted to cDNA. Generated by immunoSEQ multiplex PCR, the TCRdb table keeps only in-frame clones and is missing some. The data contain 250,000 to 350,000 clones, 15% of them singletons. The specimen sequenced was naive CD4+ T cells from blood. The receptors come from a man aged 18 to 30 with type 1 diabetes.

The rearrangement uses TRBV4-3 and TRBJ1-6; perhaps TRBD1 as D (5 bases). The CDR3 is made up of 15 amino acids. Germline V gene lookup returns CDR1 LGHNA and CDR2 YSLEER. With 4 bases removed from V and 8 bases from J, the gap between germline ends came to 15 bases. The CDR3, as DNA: TGCGCCAGCAGCCCAAATCGCAGGGAGGATTCACCCCTCCACTTT. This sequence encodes CASSPNRREDSPLHF.

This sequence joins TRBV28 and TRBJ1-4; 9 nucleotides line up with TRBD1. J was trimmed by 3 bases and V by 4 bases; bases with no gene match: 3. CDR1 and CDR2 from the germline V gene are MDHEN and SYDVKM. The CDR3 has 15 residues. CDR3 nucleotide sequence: TGTGCCAGCAGTTCAACAGGGGGCTCTAATGAAAAACTGTTTTTT. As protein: CASSSTGGSNEKLFF.

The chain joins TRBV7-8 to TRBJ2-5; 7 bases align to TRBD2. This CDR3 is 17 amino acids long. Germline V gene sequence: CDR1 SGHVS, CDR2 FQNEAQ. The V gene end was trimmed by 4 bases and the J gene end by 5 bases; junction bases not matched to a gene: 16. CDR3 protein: CASSSKRAGSRGETQYF. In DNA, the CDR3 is TGTGCCAGCAGCTCAAAACGAGCGGGATCCCGGGGGGAGACCCAGTACTTC. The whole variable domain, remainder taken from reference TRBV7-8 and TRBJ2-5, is GAGVSQSPRYKVAKRGQDVALRCDPISGHVSLFWYQQALGQGPEFLTYFQNEAQLDKSGLPSDRFFAERPEGSVSTLKIQRTQQEDSAVYLCASSSKRAGSRGETQYFGPGTRLLVL.

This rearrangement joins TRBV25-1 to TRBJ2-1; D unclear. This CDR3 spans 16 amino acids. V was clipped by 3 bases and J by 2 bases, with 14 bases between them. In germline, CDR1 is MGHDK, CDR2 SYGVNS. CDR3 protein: CASSDPTRGPYNEQFF. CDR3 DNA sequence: TGTGCCAGCAGTGATCCCACTCGAGGCCCCTACAATGAGCAGTTCTTC.

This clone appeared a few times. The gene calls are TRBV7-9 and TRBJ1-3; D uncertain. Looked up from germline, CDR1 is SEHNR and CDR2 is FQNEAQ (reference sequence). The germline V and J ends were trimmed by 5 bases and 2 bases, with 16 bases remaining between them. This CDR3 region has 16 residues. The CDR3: CASSTHWFEAGNTIYF. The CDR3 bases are TGTGCCAGCAGCACCCATTGGTTTGAGGCTGGAAACACCATATATTTT.

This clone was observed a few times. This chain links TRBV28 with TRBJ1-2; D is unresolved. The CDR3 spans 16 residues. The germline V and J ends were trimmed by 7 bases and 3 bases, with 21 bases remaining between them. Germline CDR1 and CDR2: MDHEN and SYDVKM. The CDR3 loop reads CASIRPPGSPHYGYTF. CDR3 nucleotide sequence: TGTGCCAGCATCCGACCCCCAGGATCCCCCCACTATGGCTACACCTTC.

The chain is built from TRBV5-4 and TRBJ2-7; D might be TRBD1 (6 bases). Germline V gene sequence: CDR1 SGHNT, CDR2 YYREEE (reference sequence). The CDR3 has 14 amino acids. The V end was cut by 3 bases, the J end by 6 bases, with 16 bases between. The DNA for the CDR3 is TGTGCCAGCAGCTCAGTTCCTAACAGGGCCGAGCAGTACTTC. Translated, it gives CASSSVPNRAEQYF.

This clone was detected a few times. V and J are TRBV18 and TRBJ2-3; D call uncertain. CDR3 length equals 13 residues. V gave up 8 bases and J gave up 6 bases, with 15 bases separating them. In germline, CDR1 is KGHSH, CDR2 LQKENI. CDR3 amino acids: CASLVLSEDTQYF. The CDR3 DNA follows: TGTGCCAGCCTTGTCCTCTCGGAGGATACGCAGTATTTT.

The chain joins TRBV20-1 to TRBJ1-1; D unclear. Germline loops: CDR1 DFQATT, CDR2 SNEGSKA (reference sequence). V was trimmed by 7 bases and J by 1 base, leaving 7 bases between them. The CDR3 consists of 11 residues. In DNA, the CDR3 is TGCAGTGTTTGGAGGAACACTGAAGCTTTCTTT. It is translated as CSVWRNTEAFF.

The CDR3 sequence is CASSFSGGASVEQFF. Written as DNA, the CDR3 is TGTGCCAGCAGTTTTAGCGGGGGGGCCTCGGTTGAGCAGTTCTTC. This chain joins TRBV28 and TRBJ2-1, with 11 bases aligning to TRBD2. Germline V gene lookup returns CDR1 MDHEN and CDR2 SYDVKM. Germline trimming cut 3 bases from V and 9 bases from J; bases unmatched to any gene: 7. CDR3 size: 15 residues. The complete variable domain, with remaining parts taken from reference TRBV28 and TRBJ2-1, reads DVKVTQSSRYLVKRTGEKVFLECVQDMDHENMFWYRQDPGLGLRLIYFSYDVKMKEKGDIPEGYSVSREKKERFSLILESASTNQTSMYLCASSFSGGASVEQFFGPGTRLTVL.

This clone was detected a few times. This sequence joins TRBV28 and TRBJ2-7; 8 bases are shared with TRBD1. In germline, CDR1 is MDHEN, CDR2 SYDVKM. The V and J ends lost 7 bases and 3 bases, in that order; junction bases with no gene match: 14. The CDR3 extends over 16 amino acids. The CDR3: CASIQAGTGGSYEQYF. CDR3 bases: TGTGCCAGCATCCAGGCCGGGACAGGCGGCAGCTACGAGCAGTACTTC.

CDR3 loop: CASSYSRTSGPNTQYF. The CDR3 DNA reads as TGTGCCAGCAGTTACTCGCGGACTAGCGGCCCAAATACGCAGTATTTT. The gene calls are TRBV6-5 and TRBJ2-3, with 10 bases matching TRBD2. Germline-derived CDR1 and CDR2 are MNHEY and SVGAGI. This CDR3 contains 16 residues. V shed 0 bases, J shed 7 bases, and the junction held 7 bases outside the gene matches.

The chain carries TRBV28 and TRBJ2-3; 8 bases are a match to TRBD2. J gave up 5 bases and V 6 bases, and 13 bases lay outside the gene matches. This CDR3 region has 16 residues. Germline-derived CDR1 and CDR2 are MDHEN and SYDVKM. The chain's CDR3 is CASSLTGSGDVDTQYF. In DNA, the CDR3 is TGTGCCAGCAGCCTGACTGGTAGCGGGGACGTAGATACGCAGTATTTT.

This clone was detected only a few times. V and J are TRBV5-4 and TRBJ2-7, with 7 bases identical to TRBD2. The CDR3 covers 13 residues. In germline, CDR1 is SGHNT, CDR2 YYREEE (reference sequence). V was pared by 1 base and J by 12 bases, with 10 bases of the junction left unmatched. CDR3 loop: CASSLSGNGPLYF. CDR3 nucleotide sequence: TGTGCCAGCAGCTTGAGCGGGAACGGCCCGTTGTACTTC. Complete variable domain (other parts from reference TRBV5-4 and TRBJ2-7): ETGVTQSPTHLIKTRGQQVTLRCSSQSGHNTVSWYQQALGQGPQFIFQYYREEENGRGNFPPRFSGLQFPNYSSELNVNALELDDSALYLCASSLSGNGPLYFGPGTRLTVT.

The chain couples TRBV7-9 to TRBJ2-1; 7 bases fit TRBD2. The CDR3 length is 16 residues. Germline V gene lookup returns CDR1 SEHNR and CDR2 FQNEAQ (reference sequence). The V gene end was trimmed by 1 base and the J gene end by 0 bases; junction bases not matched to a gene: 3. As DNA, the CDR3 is TGTGCCAGCAGCTTAGGCCTAGCGGTCTCCTACAATGAGCAGTTCTTC. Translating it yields CASSLGLAVSYNEQFF.

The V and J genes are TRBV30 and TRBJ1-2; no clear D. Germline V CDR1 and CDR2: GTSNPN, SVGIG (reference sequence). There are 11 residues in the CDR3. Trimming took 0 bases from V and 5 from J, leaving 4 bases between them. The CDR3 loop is CAWSVQYGYTF. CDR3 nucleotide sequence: TGTGCCTGGAGTGTGCAGTATGGCTACACCTTC. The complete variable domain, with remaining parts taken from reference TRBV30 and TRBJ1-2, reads SQTIHQWPATLVQPVGSPLSLECTVEGTSNPNLYWYRQAAGRGLQLLFYSVGIGQISSEVPQNLSASRPQDRQFILSSKKLLLSDSGFYLCAWSVQYGYTFGSGTRLTVV.